This TCR beta chain is drawn from a study of cytomegalovirus exposure and HLA in healthy donors. This clone was found once. Its antigen is unidentified. Overall study results and limits: The authors judged a highly shared variant cluster likely a sequencing artifact. It was shown in a later analysis that HLA-associated TCR beta chains were more clonally expanded than other, equally common chains.

In the PCR, 60 Vbeta and 13 Jbeta primers were used. Here immunoSEQ multiplex PCR was the method, and the copy in TCRdb shows in-frame clones only, minus some. The table includes roughly 120,000 clones, over 75% detected once. Germline loops: CDR1 SQVTM, CDR2 ANQGSEA. The germline V and J ends were trimmed by 3 bases and 0 bases, with 11 bases remaining between them. CDR3 length equals 15 residues. The TCR sequence derives from a woman aged 18-35 years in good health and CMV-seronegative. Sequenced sample: PBMCs. The chain joins TRBV29-1 to TRBJ2-2; a possible D gene is TRBD2 (6 bases). CDR3 protein: CSVDGAGPNTGELFF. The CDR3 nucleotides read TGCAGCGTTGATGGAGCGGGTCCGAACACCGGGGAGCTGTTTTTT.